Shown below are 20 T cell receptor beta chains from a single sample sequenced in a study of blood T cell repertoires in COVID-19. This table comes from immunoSEQ multiplex PCR, and its TCRdb copy is limited to in-frame clones, with some not included. In the table there are roughly 110,000 clones, around nine tenths of which are singletons. The sequenced material came from peripheral blood. Receptors were obtained from a middle-aged man with acute or convalescent COVID-19.

The chain couples TRBV9 to TRBJ2-1, with D possibly matching TRBD1 (6 bases). V lost 0 bases to trimming and J lost 9 bases, with 16 bases between them. This CDR3 comprises 15 residues. Germline V gene lookup returns CDR1 SGDLS and CDR2 YYNGEE. The CDR3 DNA follows: TGTGCCAGCAGCGTAGCTAACAGGGATGCGGGTGAGCAGTTCTTC. This encodes CASSVANRDAGEQFF.

The CDR3 bases are TGTGCCAGCAGCCAAGATAGACTAGCGGGGTACACAGATACGCAGTATTTT. Protein: CASSQDRLAGYTDTQYF. The chain combines TRBV14 with TRBJ2-3; 11 bases align to TRBD2. This CDR3 has 17 residues. V dropped 0 bases and J dropped 2; count of bases not matched to a gene: 4. Germline V gene data show CDR1 as SGHDN and CDR2 as FVKESK. Filled out from reference TRBV14 and TRBJ2-3, the complete variable domain reads EAGVTQFPSHSVIEKGQTVTLRCDPISGHDNLYWYRRVMGKEIKFLLHFVKESKQDESGMPNNRFLAERTGGTYSTLKVQPAELEDSGVYFCASSQDRLAGYTDTQYFGPGTRLTVL.

The chain recombines TRBV7-8 with TRBJ1-1; D possibly corresponds to TRBD1 (5 bases). The CDR3 spans 16 residues. Germline CDR1 SGHVS, CDR2 FQNEAQ. V shed 5 bases and J shed 1 base, with 17 bases lying between them. CDR3 sequence reads: CASSQGASKTNTEAFF. The DNA for the CDR3 is TGTGCCAGCAGCCAAGGGGCATCGAAAACGAACACTGAAGCTTTCTTT.

The chain carries TRBV7-8 and TRBJ2-7, with 10 bases fitting TRBD2. The CDR3 sequence is 15 residues long. The germline V gene has CDR1 SGHVS and CDR2 FQNEAQ. Trimming at V came to 3 bases and at J to 4 bases, leaving 6 bases not matched to a gene. The CDR3 DNA reads TGTGCCAGCAGCTTGGGTAGCGGGAGGATGTACGAGCAGTACTTC. It translates to CASSLGSGRMYEQYF. Combining the CDR3 with reference TRBV7-8 and TRBJ2-7 gives the whole variable domain GAGVSQSPRYKVAKRGQDVALRCDPISGHVSLFWYQQALGQGPEFLTYFQNEAQLDKSGLPSDRFFAERPEGSVSTLKIQRTQQEDSAVYLCASSLGSGRMYEQYFGPGTRLTVT.

This rearrangement joins TRBV19 to TRBJ1-2; D not certain. CDR1 is LNHDA, CDR2 SQIVND, per germline (reference sequence). V dropped 2 bases and J dropped 4 bases, with 11 bases sitting between them. There are 14 residues in the CDR3. The CDR3 DNA is TGTGCCAGTAGTATAACAGTGTCATCCTATGGCTACACCTTC. This codes for CASSITVSSYGYTF.

The V call is TRBV7-9, the J call TRBJ2-7, with D possibly being TRBD2 (6 bases). V lost 5 bases to trimming and J lost 4 bases, with 18 bases between them. This CDR3 is 15 amino acids long. Germline CDR1 is SEHNR and CDR2 is FQNEAQ (reference sequence). CDR3 region: CASSNGLLGNYEQYF. The CDR3 bases are TGTGCCAGCAGCAACGGACTATTAGGCAATTACGAGCAGTACTTC.

This chain links TRBV6-1 with TRBJ1-2; 7 bases are shared with TRBD1. The CDR3 contains 16 residues. Germline V lookup: CDR1 MNHNS, CDR2 SASEGT. J lost 0 bases, V lost 2 bases, and 6 bases had no gene match. CDR3 sequence: CASSEWDSTANYGYTF. The CDR3 nucleotides are TGTGCCAGCAGTGAATGGGACAGCACGGCTAACTATGGCTACACCTTC.

This clone showed up just once. This rearrangement joins TRBV9 to TRBJ1-5; D is undetermined. Trimming left V 3 bases short and J 1 base short, with 5 bases between. Germline assignment: CDR1 SGDLS and CDR2 YYNGEE. The CDR3 is 13 amino acids. As DNA, the CDR3 is TGTGCCAGCAGCGGGGCCAGCAATCAGCCCCAGCATTTT. Encoded protein: CASSGASNQPQHF.

This sequence joins TRBV19 and TRBJ2-5, with TRBD1 matching 10 bases. V was pared by 6 bases and J by 6 bases, with 10 bases of the junction left unmatched. The CDR3 consists of 15 residues. Looked up from germline, CDR1 is LNHDA and CDR2 is SQIVND (reference sequence). The CDR3: CASRSTGTGVQTQYF. DNA for the CDR3: TGTGCCAGTAGATCGACCGGGACAGGGGTTCAGACCCAGTACTTC.

The J gene is TRBJ1-1, the V gene TRBV7-2; D perhaps matches TRBD1 (5 bases). CDR1 and CDR2 from the germline V gene are SGHTA and FQGNSA. The V and J ends lost 4 bases and 5 bases respectively, with 11 bases between them. The CDR3 totals 13 residues. DNA for the CDR3: TGTGCCAGCAGCTGGAGGGGAGGGACTGAAGCTTTCTTT. It translates to CASSWRGGTEAFF.

V is TRBV5-1 and J is TRBJ1-1; 10 nucleotides agree with TRBD1. CDR1 and CDR2 (germline): SGHRS, YFSETQ. V trimming: 3 bases; J trimming: 3 bases; junction bases outside the gene matches: 2. The CDR3 runs to 14 residues. CDR3 sequence (DNA): TGCGCCAGCAGCTCGGGACAGGGGTACACTGAAGCTTTCTTT. Its protein product is CASSSGQGYTEAFF.

This chain connects TRBV27 to TRBJ2-7; D is possibly TRBD2 (5 bases). The CDR3 is 11 residues long. Germline CDR1 MNHEY, CDR2 SMNVEV (reference sequence). V was pared by 7 bases and J by 5 bases, with 9 bases between. The CDR3 region has the DNA TGTGCCAGCATGTCGGGAAACGAGCAGTACTTC. Amino acids: CASMSGNEQYF.

V usage is TRBV27 and J usage is TRBJ1-1, with TRBD1 matching over 7 bases. The CDR3 is 14 amino acids. CDR1 is MNHEY and CDR2 is SMNVEV in the germline V gene (reference sequence). Germline trimming cut 7 bases from V and 4 bases from J; bases unmatched to any gene: 9. CDR3 amino acids: CASNFNRGGTEAFF. DNA of the CDR3: TGTGCCAGCAACTTCAACAGGGGAGGCACTGAAGCTTTCTTT.

V and J are TRBV5-4 and TRBJ1-2; 7 nucleotides align to TRBD1. V was pared by 0 bases and J by 4 bases, with 9 bases of the junction left unmatched. The CDR3 is 16 residues long. Germline CDR1 SGHNT, CDR2 YYREEE (reference sequence). The DNA for the CDR3 is TGTGCCAGCAGCTTGGGACAGGGATCAACATCCTATGGCTACACCTTC. It is translated as CASSLGQGSTSYGYTF.

J is TRBJ1-2 and V is TRBV9, with a possible D match to TRBD1 (5 bases). Trimming took off 0 bases at V and 1 base at J, with 10 bases between the two ends. This CDR3 has 15 amino acids. Germline V CDR1 and CDR2: SGDLS, YYNGEE. The CDR3 DNA sequence: TGTGCCAGCAGCGTAGACCCCGACAGTAACTATGGCTACACCTTC. It translates to CASSVDPDSNYGYTF. The complete variable domain, with remaining parts taken from reference TRBV9 and TRBJ1-2, reads DSGVTQTPKHLITATGQRVTLRCSPRSGDLSVYWYQQSLDQGLQFLIQYYNGEERAKGNILERFSAQQFPDLHSELNLSSLELGDSALYFCASSVDPDSNYGYTFGSGTRLTVV.

The chain joins TRBV4-2 to TRBJ2-7; D possibly corresponds to TRBD2 (5 bases). The CDR3 has 12 amino acids. Trimming cost V 0 bases and J 7 bases, with 7 bases left between them. CDR1 is LGHNA, CDR2 YNFKEQ, per germline. The CDR3 sequence is CASSQDREEQYF. As DNA, the CDR3 is TGTGCCAGCAGCCAAGATAGGGAGGAGCAGTACTTC.

By share, this clone counts as medium-sized. This chain joins TRBV6-1 and TRBJ2-1, with 11 bases lining up with TRBD2. Germline CDR1 is MNHNS and CDR2 is SASEGT. The V segment lost 0 bases and the J segment 6 bases; nucleotides outside the gene matches: 1. The CDR3 is 15 residues long. In nucleotides, the CDR3 is TGTGCCAGCAGTGAAGCTAGCGGGGGGGCCAATGAGCAGTTCTTC. Encoded protein: CASSEASGGANEQFF.

Sample share makes this clone medium-sized. V is TRBV7-2 and J is TRBJ2-2, with D tentatively TRBD2 (6 bases). Germline V lookup: CDR1 SGHTA, CDR2 FQGNSA. The CDR3 is 14 residues long. Trimming took off 1 base at V and 6 bases at J, with 9 bases between the two ends. The DNA of the CDR3 is TGTGCCAGCAGCTTAGGCGGAGGGGCCGGGGAGCTGTTTTTT. It specifies CASSLGGGAGELFF.

The CDR3 nucleotides are TGTGCCAGCAGCTCCCAGGGTTATGGGGACACTGAAGCTTTCTTT. Residues: CASSSQGYGDTEAFF. The rearrangement links TRBV7-2 to TRBJ1-1; maybe TRBD1 (5 bases). Trimming pared 4 bases from V and 3 bases from J, leaving 15 bases between. Germline CDR1 is SGHTA and CDR2 is FQGNSA. This CDR3 spans 15 amino acids.

The chain carries TRBV4-1 and TRBJ1-1; D possibly corresponds to TRBD1 (5 bases). V gave up 6 bases and J gave up 2 bases, with 10 bases separating them. The CDR3 length is 13 residues. Per the germline V gene, CDR1 is MGHRA and CDR2 is YSYEKL. The CDR3 DNA reads as TGCGCCAGCAGAACAGGATTTAACACTGAAGCTTTCTTT. It codes for CASRTGFNTEAFF.